Below, 29 T cell receptor beta chains from the same sample are listed, as sequenced in a study of cytomegalovirus exposure and HLA in healthy donors. It was with 60 Vbeta and 13 Jbeta primers that the PCR ran. Sequencing used immunoSEQ multiplex PCR; TCRdb keeps in-frame clones, though not all of them. The sample shows under 200,000 clones, roughly 82% of them seen only once. Sequences were obtained from PBMCs. These receptors came from a woman in her forties or fifties in good health and CMV-seropositive.

The genes are TRBV2 and TRBJ2-2, with 11 nucleotides matching TRBD2. CDR1 and CDR2 from the germline V gene are SNHLY and FYNNEI. The CDR3 runs to 17 residues. The ends lost 3 bases at V and 4 bases at J; junction bases unmatched: 7. The CDR3 DNA follows: TGTGCCAGCAGTGAGATAGCGGGGGGGCCGAGCACCGGGGAGCTGTTTTTT. This codes for CASSEIAGGPSTGELFF. The variable domain in full, completed from reference TRBV2 and TRBJ2-2, reads EPEVTQTPSHQVTQMGQEVILRCVPISNHLYFYWYRQILGQKVEFLVSFYNNEISEKSEIFDDQFSVERPDGSNFTLKIRSTKLEDSAMYFCASSEIAGGPSTGELFFGEGSRLTVL.

This clone was picked up many times. Other DNA sequences of this sample code for an identical CDR3. For the CDR3, the DNA is TGTGCCAGCAGTTACTCGGCAGGAGGCTATGGCTACACCTTC. Translating gives CASSYSAGGYGYTF. The gene calls are TRBV6-6 and TRBJ1-2; D remains ambiguous. V dropped 0 bases and J dropped 4 bases, with 9 bases sitting between them. The CDR3 is 14 amino acids. In germline, CDR1 is MNHNY, CDR2 SVGAGI (reference sequence).

This chain links TRBV5-4 with TRBJ1-2, with a weak D call TRBD1 (5 bases). Trimming removed 3 bases from V and 3 bases from J, with 15 bases in between. Looked up from germline, CDR1 is SGHNT and CDR2 is YYREEE (reference sequence). The CDR3 totals 15 residues. The chain's CDR3 is CASSSIWGGDYGYTF. DNA for the CDR3: TGTGCCAGCAGCTCGATTTGGGGGGGTGACTATGGCTACACCTTC.

V and J are TRBV9 and TRBJ2-1; 9 bases are shared with TRBD2. From germline, CDR1 is SGDLS and CDR2 YYNGEE. CDR3 size: 16 residues. V gave up 5 bases and J gave up 2 bases; unmatched junction bases: 8. Here the CDR3 DNA reads TGTGCCAGCAGTCCTCTAGCTAGCGGGGCCTACAATGAGCAGTTCTTC. This codes for CASSPLASGAYNEQFF. Supplemented by reference TRBV9 and TRBJ2-1, the full variable domain reads DSGVTQTPKHLITATGQRVTLRCSPRSGDLSVYWYQQSLDQGLQFLIQYYNGEERAKGNILERFSAQQFPDLHSELNLSSLELGDSALYFCASSPLASGAYNEQFFGPGTRLTVL.

The chain recombines TRBV5-4 with TRBJ1-6; 7 nucleotides line up with TRBD1. The CDR3 consists of 14 residues. Trimming at V came to 6 bases and at J to 8 bases, leaving 8 bases not matched to a gene. Per the germline V gene, CDR1 is SGHNT and CDR2 is YYREEE (reference sequence). CDR3: CASTTGQVDSPLHF. The CDR3 DNA reads as TGTGCCAGCACCACCGGACAGGTAGATTCACCCCTCCACTTT.

A word on this clone: At one boundary the junction diverges from the germline segment, which might be a read error. DNA for the CDR3: TGTTCCAGCAGCTTCATACCCGGGACAGGGACCGGGGAGCTGTTTTTT. As protein: CSSSFIPGTGTGELFF. The gene calls are TRBV7-9 and TRBJ2-2; 9 bases align to TRBD1. CDR3 length: 16 amino acids. Germline V lookup: CDR1 SEHNR, CDR2 FQNEAQ (reference sequence).

As DNA, the CDR3 is TGTGCCAGCAGTACGACAGTTGACTCTGGAAACACCATATATTTT. Encoded protein: CASSTTVDSGNTIYF. The V gene is TRBV2, the J gene TRBJ1-3; the D gene is possibly TRBD1 (5 bases). CDR1 SNHLY and CDR2 FYNNEI come from the germline V gene. CDR3 length equals 15 residues. Deletions cut 5 bases from V and 0 bases from J, with 11 bases between.

The chain is built from TRBV19 and TRBJ1-6, with D perhaps TRBD1 (5 bases). This CDR3 is 14 amino acids long. Germline V gene sequence: CDR1 LNHDA, CDR2 SQIVND (reference sequence). V was cut by 5 bases and J by 2 bases, with 7 bases left in between. The CDR3 nucleotides are TGTGCCAGTAGTGCGGGGGCCTATAATTCACCCCTCCACTTT. Translated, it gives CASSAGAYNSPLHF. The variable domain in full, completed from reference TRBV19 and TRBJ1-6, reads DGGITQSPKYLFRKEGQNVTLSCEQNLNHDAMYWYRQDPGQGLRLIYYSQIVNDFQKGDIAEGYSVSREKKESFPLTVTSAQKNPTAFYLCASSAGAYNSPLHFGNGTRLTVT.

This clone was found once. The gene calls are TRBV6-5 and TRBJ1-3, with 7 bases identical to TRBD1. Germline CDR1 and CDR2: MNHEY and SVGAGI. The length of the CDR3 is 14 residues. J was trimmed by 4 bases and V by 6 bases; bases with no gene match: 6. CDR3 residues: CASRRGQAGNTIYF. In DNA, the CDR3 is TGTGCCAGCAGACGAGGACAGGCCGGAAACACCATATATTTT.

The gene calls are TRBV7-2 and TRBJ2-4; D not resolved. This CDR3 spans 15 amino acids. Trimming took 4 bases from V and 0 from J, leaving 10 bases between them. CDR1 and CDR2 (germline): SGHTA, FQGNSA. CDR3 nucleotides: TGTGCCAGCAGCTGGTCGGCGGTAGCCAAAAACATTCAGTACTTC. The encoded protein is CASSWSAVAKNIQYF.

This clone was seen once. V is TRBV6-6 and J is TRBJ1-2, with 9 bases matching TRBD1. CDR1 and CDR2 (germline): MNHNY, SVGAGI (reference sequence). The CDR3 is made up of 13 amino acids. J gave up 8 bases and V 5 bases, and 6 bases lay outside the gene matches. This CDR3 is CASSRTGATGYTF. CDR3 in DNA: TGTGCCAGCAGTAGGACAGGGGCGACGGGCTACACCTTC.

The chain carries TRBV4-1 and TRBJ1-3; the D is unclear. Germline lookup yields CDR1 MGHRA and CDR2 YSYEKL. Trimming stripped 1 base from V and 3 bases from J, with 13 bases between. CDR3 size: 16 residues. The CDR3 nucleotides read TGCGCCAGCAGCCAAGGTGGGAGCACGGGTGGAAACACCATATATTTT. Translating it yields CASSQGGSTGGNTIYF.

V is TRBV7-9 and J is TRBJ2-5, with 9 positions matching TRBD1. Germline assignment: CDR1 SEHNR and CDR2 FQNEAQ (reference sequence). The CDR3 extends over 16 amino acids. After removal of 4 bases from V and 4 bases from J, the junction contained 10 bases not matched to a gene. The CDR3 spells CASSSPWDRDGETQYF. The CDR3 coding sequence is TGTGCCAGCAGCTCTCCCTGGGACAGGGACGGAGAGACCCAGTACTTC.

The genes are TRBV11-1 and TRBJ1-1; possibly TRBD1 for D (6 bases). Trimming took 5 bases from V and 3 from J, leaving 16 bases between them. Germline V gene data show CDR1 as SGHAT and CDR2 as FQDESV (reference sequence). This CDR3 has 15 amino acids. CDR3 region: CASSPYQGMDTEAFF. CDR3 coding DNA: TGTGCCAGCAGCCCTTACCAGGGGATGGACACTGAAGCTTTCTTT.

V is TRBV9 and J is TRBJ2-7; 8 bases are shared with TRBD2. The CDR3 runs to 16 residues. From germline, CDR1 is SGDLS and CDR2 YYNGEE. Germline trimming cut 4 bases from V and 4 bases from J; bases unmatched to any gene: 13. CDR3 sequence: CASSPHTSRGAYEQYF. In nucleotides, the CDR3 is TGTGCCAGCAGCCCCCACACCTCGCGGGGGGCTTACGAGCAGTACTTC.

Here the CDR3 reads CASSAPGQGGRWGYTF. The CDR3 DNA reads as TGTGCCAGCAGCGCACCGGGACAGGGGGGAAGGTGGGGCTACACCTTC. The J gene is TRBJ1-2, the V gene TRBV9, with 11 bases lining up with TRBD1. This CDR3 has 16 amino acids. Germline assignment: CDR1 SGDLS and CDR2 YYNGEE. The junction had 12 bases not matched to a gene; V was cut back by 3 bases and J by 8 bases.

The chain joins TRBV19 to TRBJ1-2, with D possibly matching TRBD1 (6 bases). The CDR3 consists of 14 residues. Trimming pared 5 bases from V and 5 bases from J, leaving 15 bases between. Germline CDR1 reads LNHDA; CDR2 reads SQIVND (reference sequence). CDR3 sequence reads: CASSLTTGPYGYTF. The CDR3 region has the DNA TGTGCCAGTAGTCTTACAACAGGGCCGTATGGCTACACCTTC. The complete variable domain, with remaining parts taken from reference TRBV19 and TRBJ1-2, reads DGGITQSPKYLFRKEGQNVTLSCEQNLNHDAMYWYRQDPGQGLRLIYYSQIVNDFQKGDIAEGYSVSREKKESFPLTVTSAQKNPTAFYLCASSLTTGPYGYTFGSGTRLTVV.

The chain recombines TRBV5-1 with TRBJ2-2, with 7 bases matching TRBD2. Germline CDR1 is SGHRS and CDR2 is YFSETQ. This CDR3 has 15 amino acids. Trimming cost V 4 bases and J 4 bases; bases outside gene matches: 7. CDR3 nucleotide sequence: TGCGCCAGCAGCCCGCCGACTAGCCTCACCGGGGAGCTGTTTTTT. This encodes CASSPPTSLTGELFF. The full variable domain, in which reference TRBV5-1 and TRBJ2-2 provide the parts outside the CDR3, is KAGVTQTPRYLIKTRGQQVTLSCSPISGHRSVSWYQQTPGQGLQFLFEYFSETQRNKGNFPGRFSGRQFSNSRSEMNVSTLELGDSALYLCASSPPTSLTGELFFGEGSRLTVL.

The chain couples TRBV2 to TRBJ2-7, with TRBD1 identical over 10 bases. The CDR3 is 15 amino acids. The V gene end was trimmed by 3 bases and the J gene end by 7 bases; junction bases not matched to a gene: 9. From germline, CDR1 is SNHLY and CDR2 FYNNEI. The CDR3 nucleotides read TGTGCCAGCAGTGATGCCTGGACAGGGGGAGGTGAGCAGTACTTC. It is translated as CASSDAWTGGGEQYF.

In DNA form, the CDR3 reads TGTGCCAGCAGCCCAGGGACTAGCTACGAGCAGTACTTC. It specifies CASSPGTSYEQYF. The V gene is TRBV9, the J gene TRBJ2-7; 8 bases align to TRBD2. There are 13 residues in the CDR3. CDR1 and CDR2 (germline): SGDLS, YYNGEE. The trim removed 4 bases at V and 3 bases at J, leaving 3 bases unmatched.

The rearrangement uses TRBV6-1 and TRBJ2-5; D is perhaps TRBD1 (5 bases). Germline values: CDR1 MNHNS, CDR2 SASEGT. V dropped 3 bases and J dropped 2 bases, with 7 bases sitting between them. The CDR3 has 13 residues. CDR3 amino acids: CASSDSGQETQYF. The CDR3 bases are TGTGCCAGCAGTGATTCAGGGCAAGAGACCCAGTACTTC.

This chain joins TRBV21-1 and TRBJ2-1; no check of the table's D call, TRBD2, against the DNA was made. TRBV21-1 is recorded as a pseudogene. The CDR3 covers 15 residues. The CDR3 region has the DNA TGTGCCAGCAGCGTACTAGCGGGGGCCCCCAATGAGCAGTTCTTC. Residues: CASSVLAGAPNEQFF.

This chain joins TRBV7-2 and TRBJ1-1; D is ambiguous. There are 14 residues in the CDR3. Germline values: CDR1 SGHTA, CDR2 FQGNSA. V was clipped by 2 bases and J by 10 bases, with 17 bases between them. The CDR3 sequence is CASSLSGSVDRAFF. For the CDR3, the DNA is TGTGCCAGCAGCTTATCTGGCAGCGTCGATAGAGCTTTCTTT.

This clone was seen once. The chain combines TRBV4-3 with TRBJ2-2; a weak D match, TRBD1 (5 bases). Trimming left V 3 bases short and J 2 bases short, with 25 bases between. Germline V lookup: CDR1 LGHNA, CDR2 YSLEER. CDR3 length equals 20 residues. This CDR3 is CASSHKRGITPTLNTGELFF. The CDR3 DNA follows: TGCGCCAGCAGCCATAAAAGGGGTATTACTCCGACTCTTAACACCGGGGAGCTGTTTTTT.

The chain uses TRBV2 and TRBJ2-1; tentative D call: TRBD2 (5 bases). V shed 7 bases and J shed 0 bases, with 10 bases lying between them. The length of the CDR3 is 14 residues. In germline, CDR1 is SNHLY, CDR2 FYNNEI. CDR3 loop: CASKDWDSYNEQFF. The CDR3 coding sequence is TGTGCCAGCAAGGACTGGGACTCCTACAATGAGCAGTTCTTC.

The CDR3 here is CASSQVSGGYGYTF. DNA for the CDR3: TGTGCCAGCAGCCAAGTCTCAGGGGGCTATGGCTACACCTTC. This chain joins TRBV5-4 and TRBJ1-2, with 7 bases identical to TRBD1. V lost 4 bases and J lost 4; bases outside the gene matches: 7. Germline V CDR1 and CDR2: SGHNT, YYREEE (reference sequence). The CDR3 sequence is 14 residues long.

This chain connects TRBV19 to TRBJ1-1; D gene unclear. CDR3 length: 13 residues. Per germline, CDR1 LNHDA and CDR2 SQIVND (reference sequence). Between the trimmed V and J ends, which lost 1 base and 9 bases, there was a span of 12 bases. CDR3: CASSIAAGAKAFF. DNA of the CDR3: TGTGCCAGTAGTATAGCCGCGGGCGCGAAAGCTTTCTTT.

This chain joins TRBV5-8 and TRBJ1-1; D unclear. In germline, CDR1 is SGHTS, CDR2 YDEGEE. Trimming took off 0 bases at V and 1 base at J, with 4 bases between the two ends. The CDR3 has 13 residues. The CDR3 loop is CASSLVRNTEAFF. The CDR3 coding sequence is TGTGCCAGCAGCTTGGTCCGGAACACTGAAGCTTTCTTT.

This chain uses TRBV27 with TRBJ1-4; D is unclear. This CDR3 has 14 residues. V was shortened by 6 bases and J by 7 bases, with 15 bases between the two germline ends. Germline V CDR1 and CDR2: MNHEY, SMNVEV (reference sequence). In DNA, the CDR3 is TGTGCCAGCAGGGCTAGAGGAGGAGGTGAAAAACTGTTTTTT. It specifies CASRARGGGEKLFF.